A single sample is the source of the 28 T cell receptor beta chains below, sequenced in a study of molecular identifiers for immune sequencing clone quantification. TCRdb re-called the PCR reads through MiXCR, storing one row per CDR3 protein. The sample lists over 300,000 distinct CDR3 sequences, under 25% occurring once. The sequencing input was naive CD8+ T cells from blood, with Jurkat cell RNA spiked in. Indicated subset: FACS-sorted CD8+CD4-CCR7+CD45RA+ naive T cells. The receptors come from a human donor in good health. Some libraries in this study had Jurkat cell RNA spiked in.

The V call is TRBV19, the J call TRBJ2-3; 11 bases line up with TRBD2. The ends lost 9 bases at V and 0 bases at J; junction bases unmatched: 11. Per the germline V gene, CDR1 is LNHDA and CDR2 is SQIVND (reference sequence). The CDR3 runs 17 residues. CDR3 sequence reads: CASTGLAGYGSTDTQYF. The CDR3 nucleotides are TGTGCCAGCACAGGACTAGCGGGCTACGGTAGCACAGATACGCAGTATTTT.

At least ten counts were recorded for this clonotype. The chain recombines TRBV7-9 with TRBJ1-1, with D possibly matching TRBD1 (5 bases). Germline V gene data show CDR1 as SEHNR and CDR2 as FQNEAQ (reference sequence). This CDR3 comprises 12 residues. V lost 5 bases and J lost 7, with 11 bases in between. In DNA, the CDR3 is TGTGCCAGCAGCACCGGGGCGAATGAAGCTTTCTTT. Its protein is CASSTGANEAFF.

The sample holds many counts of this clonotype. This chain uses TRBV27 with TRBJ2-7; D is undetermined. V lost 8 bases and J lost 4, with 9 bases in between. From germline, CDR1 is MNHEY and CDR2 SMNVEV (reference sequence). The CDR3 is 11 amino acids. Here the CDR3 DNA reads TGTGCCAGCCGACTCGGTTACGAGCAGTACTTC. Translating it yields CASRLGYEQYF.

This clonotype was seen repeatedly, ten times or more. The V call is TRBV5-1, the J call TRBJ2-7; D remains unclear. The length of the CDR3 is 13 residues. Germline lookup yields CDR1 SGHRS and CDR2 YFSETQ. Trimming removed 0 bases from V and 3 bases from J, with 7 bases in between. DNA of the CDR3: TGCGCCAGCAGCTTGGAAATCGACTACGAGCAGTACTTC. This encodes CASSLEIDYEQYF.

This clonotype was counted between two and nine times. The chain employs TRBV6-6 and TRBJ2-3, with D uncertain. This CDR3 comprises 15 residues. Germline V gene sequence: CDR1 MNHNY, CDR2 SVGAGI (reference sequence). V lost 2 bases, J lost 6 bases, and 15 bases lay in between. CDR3 amino acids: CASSYTTPIYDTQYF. CDR3 bases: TGTGCCAGCAGTTACACGACCCCCATTTATGATACGCAGTATTTT.

This clonotype has more than one count but fewer than ten. The genes are TRBV4-3 and TRBJ2-7; D may correspond to TRBD1 or TRBD2 (5 bases each). Germline V gives CDR1 LGHNA, CDR2 YSLEER. Between the trimmed V and J ends, which lost 4 bases and 0 bases, there was a span of 13 bases. This CDR3 has 15 amino acids. The CDR3 nucleotides read TGCGCCAGCAGCCCTCACGAGGGGTCCTCCTACGAGCAGTACTTC. Residues: CASSPHEGSSYEQYF.

This clonotype was seen at least ten times. J is TRBJ2-3 and V is TRBV5-6; 13 bases fit TRBD2. Germline CDR1 SGHDT, CDR2 YYEEEE. J gave up 3 bases and V 5 bases, and 6 bases lay outside the gene matches. The CDR3 is made up of 16 amino acids. This CDR3 reads CASRPGLAGRTDTQYF. The DNA of the CDR3 is TGTGCCAGCAGGCCGGGACTAGCGGGGAGAACAGATACGCAGTATTTT. The full variable domain, in which reference TRBV5-6 and TRBJ2-3 provide the parts outside the CDR3, is DAGVTQSPTHLIKTRGQQVTLRCSPKSGHDTVSWYQQALGQGPQFIFQYYEEEERQRGNFPDRFSGHQFPNYSSELNVNALLLGDSALYLCASRPGLAGRTDTQYFGPGTRLTVL.

The rearrangement links TRBV18 to TRBJ1-1; D is perhaps TRBD1 (5 bases). V was clipped by 3 bases and J by 0 bases, with 11 bases between them. Germline values: CDR1 KGHSH, CDR2 LQKENI. The CDR3 consists of 15 residues. CDR3 nucleotide sequence: TGTGCCAGCTCACCTTGGGACGATTTGAACACTGAAGCTTTCTTT. This sequence encodes CASSPWDDLNTEAFF. Complete variable domain (other parts from reference TRBV18 and TRBJ1-1): NAGVMQNPRHLVRRRGQEARLRCSPMKGHSHVYWYRQLPEEGLKFMVYLQKENIIDESGMPKERFSAEFPKEGPSILRIQQVVRGDSAAYFCASSPWDDLNTEAFFGQGTRLTVV.

The gene calls are TRBV12-3 or TRBV12-4 and TRBJ2-4, with TRBD1 matching over 10 bases. Trimming cost V 6 bases and J 8 bases; bases outside gene matches: 4. The CDR3 spans 13 residues. In DNA, the CDR3 is TGTGCCAGCAGATCCGGGACAGGGGACATTCAGTACTTC. Residues: CASRSGTGDIQYF.

This clonotype was found many times. The chain links TRBV5-1 to TRBJ1-1; D uncertain. The CDR3 is 15 amino acids. Germline V gene lookup returns CDR1 SGHRS and CDR2 YFSETQ. V lost 0 bases to trimming and J lost 2 bases, with 11 bases between them. Here the CDR3 DNA reads TGCGCCAGCAGCTTGGCCCCAGGAGCTAACACTGAAGCTTTCTTT. As protein: CASSLAPGANTEAFF.

This clonotype came up a few times. This chain uses TRBV30 with TRBJ1-5; D is undetermined. The length of the CDR3 is 14 residues. V lost 2 bases and J 9 bases, leaving 17 bases between the germline ends. Germline CDR1 reads GTSNPN; CDR2 reads SVGIG (reference sequence). The CDR3: CAWSHFSSEGPQHF. CDR3 DNA: TGTGCCTGGAGTCACTTTTCCTCGGAAGGGCCCCAGCATTTT.

This clonotype was observed at least ten times. The J gene is TRBJ1-1, the V gene TRBV14; D unclear. This CDR3 spans 16 amino acids. Germline-derived CDR1 and CDR2 are SGHDN and FVKESK. V shed 3 bases and J shed 0 bases, with 14 bases lying between them. The CDR3 DNA reads TGTGCCAGCAGCCACGAGCCCGAAATGGTGAACACTGAAGCTTTCTTT. This translates into CASSHEPEMVNTEAFF.

Of note for this clonotype: Relative to the germline gene, one junction end is altered; a read error may explain this. J is TRBJ2-7 and V is TRBV6-2 or TRBV6-3, with D unclear. The CDR3 runs 11 residues. Germline CDR1 MNHEY, CDR2 SVGEGT. The CDR3 nucleotides are TGTGCCAGCAGTTACGGATACGAGCAGAACTTC. It codes for CASSYGYEQNF.

This rearrangement joins TRBV2 to TRBJ2-1; 7 nucleotides match TRBD1. Trimming at V came to 3 bases and at J to 6 bases, leaving 11 bases not matched to a gene. Germline CDR1 and CDR2: SNHLY and FYNNEI. The CDR3 totals 16 residues. For the CDR3, the DNA is TGTGCCAGCAGTGATCCCCGACAGGGTTTCGGCAATGAGCAGTTCTTC. Translation: CASSDPRQGFGNEQFF.

About this clonotype: A much larger clone lies one base from this, so it may be a read error. This chain connects TRBV5-3 to TRBJ2-1; 8 positions match TRBD2. TRBV5-3 is sorted into the ORF group, with uncertain function. The CDR3 spans 13 residues. This chain's CDR3 is CTWRGDSYNEQFF. CDR3 DNA sequence: TGTACCTGGCGGGGGGACTCCTACAATGAGCAGTTCTTC.

The sample holds a few counts of this clonotype. The J gene is TRBJ2-5, the V gene TRBV7-6; possible D gene TRBD2, 6 bases. Trimming pared 5 bases from V and 3 bases from J, leaving 16 bases between. The CDR3 contains 15 residues. The germline V gene has CDR1 SGHVS and CDR2 FNYEAQ. For the CDR3, the DNA is TGTGCCAGCAGCGACCTGAGCGGGCCTAAAGAGACCCAGTACTTC. Translating gives CASSDLSGPKETQYF.

This clonotype was recorded a few times. The chain carries TRBV27 and TRBJ1-5, with D tentatively TRBD1 (5 bases). CDR3 length: 13 residues. CDR1 and CDR2 (germline): MNHEY, SMNVEV (reference sequence). Trimming left V 6 bases short and J 9 bases short, with 15 bases between. CDR3 nucleotide sequence: TGTGCCAGCAGCCTGGGGGGAAGTCTGCCCCAGCATTTT. Translating it yields CASSLGGSLPQHF.

In the case of this clonotype: This may stem from a read error, because a much larger clone lies one nucleotide away. The chain employs TRBV5-1 and TRBJ1-1; D possibly corresponds to TRBD1 (6 bases). From germline, CDR1 is SGHRS and CDR2 YFSETQ. The CDR3 totals 14 residues. The CDR3 is CASSDGTSLTEALF. CDR3 coding DNA: TGCGCCAGCAGCGACGGGACAAGTCTCACTGAAGCTCTCTTT. The full variable domain, rest sourced from reference TRBV5-1 and TRBJ1-1, is KAGVTQTPRYLIKTRGQQVTLSCSPISGHRSVSWYQQTPGQGLQFLFEYFSETQRNKGNFPGRFSGRQFSNSRSEMNVSTLELGDSALYLCASSDGTSLTEALFGQGTRLTVV.

The sample holds a few counts of this clonotype. The V and J genes are TRBV27 and TRBJ1-5; D ambiguous. Germline values: CDR1 MNHEY, CDR2 SMNVEV (reference sequence). The CDR3 is 16 amino acids. Trimming took off 5 bases at V and 2 bases at J, with 16 bases between the two ends. This CDR3 reads CASSPTSLFGNQPQHF. CDR3 bases: TGTGCCAGCAGTCCCACCTCGCTTTTTGGCAATCAGCCCCAGCATTTT.

On this clonotype itself: A much larger clone is a single base away; this may be a read error. The V gene is TRBV5-6, the J gene TRBJ1-6; 7 bases agree with TRBD1. Germline loops: CDR1 SGHDT, CDR2 YYEEEE. This CDR3 comprises 16 residues. Written as DNA, the CDR3 is TGTGCCAGCAGCCCGACAGGGTCCTCCTATAATTCATCCCTCCACTTT. Its protein is CASSPTGSSYNSSLHF.

A note on this clonotype: A much larger clone sits a single nucleotide away, making a read error possible. The conserved phenylalanine or tryptophan is not found at the CDR3 terminus, so this likely reflects a read error. The chain uses TRBV27 and TRBJ1-5; D call uncertain. The CDR3 length is 12 residues. V lost 5 bases and J lost 0, with 2 bases in between. Germline-derived CDR1 and CDR2 are MNHEY and SMNVEV (reference sequence). CDR3 nucleotides: TGTGCCAGCAGTAATAGCAATCAGCCCCAGCATCTT. The encoded protein is CASSNSNQPQHL.

This clonotype was seen at least ten times. This sequence joins TRBV7-9 and TRBJ2-3; D remains unclear. Germline V gene lookup returns CDR1 SEHNR and CDR2 FQNEAQ (reference sequence). There are 15 residues in the CDR3. V lost 8 bases to trimming and J lost 0 bases, with 15 bases between them. In DNA form, the CDR3 reads TGTGCCAGCTCCCCGAGCCGCGACAGCACAGATACGCAGTATTTT. Translating gives CASSPSRDSTDTQYF. Supplemented by reference TRBV7-9 and TRBJ2-3, the full variable domain reads DTGVSQNPRHKITKRGQNVTFRCDPISEHNRLYWYRQTLGQGPEFLTYFQNEAQLEKSRLLSDRFSAERPKGSFSTLEIQRTEQGDSAMYLCASSPSRDSTDTQYFGPGTRLTVL.

About this clonotype itself: No conserved phenylalanine or tryptophan ends this CDR3, so it is likely a read error. J is TRBJ2-1 and V is TRBV7-2; 9 nucleotides line up with TRBD2. The CDR3 runs to 16 residues. Germline V gene data show CDR1 as SGHTA and CDR2 as FQGNSA. V shed 1 base, J shed 3 bases, and the junction held 4 bases outside the gene matches. CDR3 sequence (DNA): TGTGCCAGCAGCTTAGGGCCTAGCGGGATCTACAATGAGCAGTTCTCC. Translating it yields CASSLGPSGIYNEQFS.

This clonotype was counted ten times or more. The genes are TRBV30 and TRBJ2-5; D unclear. Germline V gene sequence: CDR1 GTSNPN, CDR2 SVGIG (reference sequence). The CDR3 loop spans 15 amino acids. Trimming removed 2 bases from V and 2 bases from J, with 15 bases in between. Written as DNA, the CDR3 is TGTGCCTGGAGTCCGACACCCACTCCACAAGAGACCCAGTACTTC. Residues: CAWSPTPTPQETQYF.

The chain has TRBV27 and TRBJ2-5; 11 positions agree with TRBD1. There are 19 residues in the CDR3. Germline CDR1 reads MNHEY; CDR2 reads SMNVEV (reference sequence). Trimming at V came to 2 bases and at J to 1 base, leaving 12 bases not matched to a gene. The CDR3 DNA is TGTGCCAGCAGTTTAAAAGGGACAGGGGGTAGCGGGACCCAAGAGACCCAGTACTTC. This sequence encodes CASSLKGTGGSGTQETQYF.

This clonotype was detected a few times. The CDR3 reads CSARVGASNEKLFF. The CDR3 DNA sequence: TGCAGTGCTCGAGTCGGGGCCTCTAATGAAAAACTGTTTTTT. The chain employs TRBV20-1 and TRBJ1-4, with D possibly being TRBD1 (5 bases). V dropped 5 bases and J dropped 3 bases, with 13 bases sitting between them. The CDR3 contains 14 residues. Germline lookup yields CDR1 DFQATT and CDR2 SNEGSKA (reference sequence).

This clonotype was seen ten or more times. Here the CDR3 DNA reads TGTGCCAGCAGTGAAGGCTCGATCCCTTCAACTAATGAAAAACTGTTTTTT. Its protein is CASSEGSIPSTNEKLFF. The chain combines TRBV6-1 with TRBJ1-4; no clear D gene. CDR3 length: 17 amino acids. Per germline, CDR1 MNHNS and CDR2 SASEGT. Trimming left V 1 base short and J 0 bases short, with 12 bases between.

The gene calls are TRBV9 and TRBJ2-2; D ambiguous. The germline V gene has CDR1 SGDLS and CDR2 YYNGEE. V lost 0 bases and J lost 1, with 4 bases in between. The CDR3 spans 14 residues. CDR3 sequence: CASSVAQNTGELFF. The CDR3 nucleotides are TGTGCCAGCAGCGTAGCCCAGAACACCGGGGAGCTGTTTTTT.